This TCR delta chain was identified during a study of gamma-delta T cells after stem cell transplantation. The germline V gene encodes CDR1 TSWWSYY and CDR2 QGS. With V trimmed by 1 base and J by 0 bases, 22 bases remained unmatched. The length of the CDR3 is 23 residues. TCRdb re-called the RT-PCR reads with CATT. In the table there are hundreds of delta-chain clones, about 16% of which are singletons. This sequence joins TRDV1 and TRDJ1; 11 positions agree with TRDD3. The sequenced material came from gamma-delta T cells. This sequence originates from a human donor. It is not recorded whose cells these are; they may come from a transplant donor. The CDR3 region has the DNA TGTGCTCTTGGGGAACCCATTCCCCTACTGACTACTGGGGGATATCCCAACACCGATAAACTCATCTTT. It codes for CALGEPIPLLTTGGYPNTDKLIF.